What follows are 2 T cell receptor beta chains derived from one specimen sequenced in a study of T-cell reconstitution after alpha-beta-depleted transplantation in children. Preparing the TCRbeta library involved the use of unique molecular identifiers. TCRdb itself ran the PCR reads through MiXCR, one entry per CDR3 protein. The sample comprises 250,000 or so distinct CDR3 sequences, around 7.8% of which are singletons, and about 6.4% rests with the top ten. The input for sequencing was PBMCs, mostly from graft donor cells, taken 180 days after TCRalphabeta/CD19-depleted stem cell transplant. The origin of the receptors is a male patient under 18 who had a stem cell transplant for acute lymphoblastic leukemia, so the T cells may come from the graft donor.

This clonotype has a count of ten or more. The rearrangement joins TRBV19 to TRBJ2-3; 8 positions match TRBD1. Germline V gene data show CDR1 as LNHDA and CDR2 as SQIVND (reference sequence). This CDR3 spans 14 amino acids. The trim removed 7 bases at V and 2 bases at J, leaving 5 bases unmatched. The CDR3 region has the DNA TGTGCCAGTAAAGGGACAGGCCACACAGATACGCAGTATTTT. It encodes CASKGTGHTDTQYF.

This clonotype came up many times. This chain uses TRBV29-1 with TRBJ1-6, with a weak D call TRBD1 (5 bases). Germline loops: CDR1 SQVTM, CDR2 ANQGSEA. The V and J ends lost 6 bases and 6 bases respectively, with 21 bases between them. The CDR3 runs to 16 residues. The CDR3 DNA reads TGCAGCGTACACCGGACACGGTTACCACTTAATTCACCCCTCCACTTT. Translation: CSVHRTRLPLNSPLHF.